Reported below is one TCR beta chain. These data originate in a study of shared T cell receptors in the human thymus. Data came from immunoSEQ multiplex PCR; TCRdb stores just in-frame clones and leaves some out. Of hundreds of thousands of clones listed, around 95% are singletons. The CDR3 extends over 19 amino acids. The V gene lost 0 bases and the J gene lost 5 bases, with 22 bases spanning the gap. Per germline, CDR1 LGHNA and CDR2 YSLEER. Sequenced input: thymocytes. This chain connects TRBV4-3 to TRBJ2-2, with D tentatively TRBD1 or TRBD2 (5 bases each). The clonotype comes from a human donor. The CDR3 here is CASSQEDRKEVAGTGELFF. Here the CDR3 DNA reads TGCGCCAGCAGCCAAGAAGACCGCAAGGAGGTAGCAGGGACCGGGGAGCTGTTTTTT.